The 26 T cell receptor beta chains in this list originate from one sample, sequenced in a study of shared clonotypes between healthy human individuals. Measured with immunoSEQ multiplex PCR; TCRdb has only the in-frame clones, and not every one. Here the sample spans approximately 2.4 million clones, 90% to 96% being singletons. Sequenced sample: naive CD4+ T cells sorted from blood. Sample subset: CD45RA+ positively selected. These receptors were collected from a man younger than 30 in good health.

The chain joins TRBV25-1 to TRBJ1-4, with unresolved D. Germline CDR1 reads MGHDK; CDR2 reads SYGVNS. The CDR3 is 15 residues long. Deletions cut 1 base from V and 4 bases from J, with 10 bases between. The CDR3: CASSELKGNNEKLFF. The CDR3, as DNA: TGTGCCAGCAGTGAATTGAAGGGAAATAATGAAAAACTGTTTTTT.

V usage is TRBV30 and J usage is TRBJ2-5, with TRBD2 matching 14 bases. From germline, CDR1 is GTSNPN and CDR2 SVGIG (reference sequence). The junction had 7 bases not matched to a gene; V was cut back by 3 bases and J by 7 bases. The CDR3 is 15 amino acids. The CDR3 loop reads CAWSVGTSGGRTQYF. DNA of the CDR3: TGTGCCTGGAGCGTAGGGACTAGCGGGGGAAGGACCCAGTACTTC. Filled out from reference TRBV30 and TRBJ2-5, the complete variable domain reads SQTIHQWPATLVQPVGSPLSLECTVEGTSNPNLYWYRQAAGRGLQLLFYSVGIGQISSEVPQNLSASRPQDRQFILSSKKLLLSDSGFYLCAWSVGTSGGRTQYFGPGTRLLVL.

The rearrangement uses TRBV10-3 and TRBJ2-3; TRBD1 matches 7 bases. Germline assignment: CDR1 ENHRY and CDR2 SYGVKD. This CDR3 spans 15 amino acids. The V segment lost 2 bases and the J segment 2 bases; nucleotides outside the gene matches: 4. The CDR3 loop is CAISEGQVNTDTQYF. For the CDR3, the DNA is TGTGCCATCAGTGAGGGACAGGTTAACACAGATACGCAGTATTTT.

The chain carries TRBV5-6 and TRBJ2-7; 7 nucleotides agree with TRBD2. J gave up 6 bases and V 5 bases, and 20 bases lay outside the gene matches. There are 17 residues in the CDR3. Germline V gives CDR1 SGHDT, CDR2 YYEEEE. The CDR3 is CASRTERAGLELGEQYF. In nucleotides, the CDR3 is TGTGCCAGCAGAACGGAAAGAGCGGGACTTGAGCTGGGCGAGCAGTACTTC. The variable domain in full, completed from reference TRBV5-6 and TRBJ2-7, reads DAGVTQSPTHLIKTRGQQVTLRCSPKSGHDTVSWYQQALGQGPQFIFQYYEEEERQRGNFPDRFSGHQFPNYSSELNVNALLLGDSALYLCASRTERAGLELGEQYFGPGTRLTVT.

CDR3 sequence (DNA): TGTGCCTGGAGTCCGGGGGGATTTAACTATGGCTACACCTTC. This codes for CAWSPGGFNYGYTF. The rearrangement links TRBV30 to TRBJ1-2; a weak D match, TRBD1 (5 bases). CDR3 length equals 14 residues. V was pared by 2 bases and J by 1 base, with 11 bases between. The germline gives CDR1 GTSNPN, CDR2 SVGIG (reference sequence).

The chain has TRBV30 and TRBJ2-2; TRBD2 might be the D (5 bases). The CDR3 has 15 residues. Germline V gives CDR1 GTSNPN, CDR2 SVGIG (reference sequence). Trimming pared 3 bases from V and 6 bases from J, leaving 17 bases between. The CDR3 nucleotides read TGTGCCTGGAGGGACTTCATGAGGGCCGCCGGGGAGCTGTTTTTT. It translates to CAWRDFMRAAGELFF.

The chain is built from TRBV7-6 and TRBJ2-2, with 9 bases lining up with TRBD1. V lost 2 bases and J lost 4; bases outside the gene matches: 2. There are 15 residues in the CDR3. The germline V gene encodes CDR1 SGHVS and CDR2 FNYEAQ. The CDR3 protein is CASSLSTGGTGELFF. The CDR3, as DNA: TGTGCCAGCAGCTTATCGACAGGGGGCACCGGGGAGCTGTTTTTT.

J is TRBJ2-7 and V is TRBV28, with 8 bases fitting TRBD1. Germline loops: CDR1 MDHEN, CDR2 SYDVKM. The CDR3 loop spans 12 amino acids. Germline trimming cut 8 bases from V and 6 bases from J; bases unmatched to any gene: 6. The CDR3 DNA sequence: TGTGCCAGCGGGACAGGAGTTGTCGAGCAGTACTTC. This codes for CASGTGVVEQYF. Together with reference TRBV28 and TRBJ2-7, the CDR3 gives the full variable domain: DVKVTQSSRYLVKRTGEKVFLECVQDMDHENMFWYRQDPGLGLRLIYFSYDVKMKEKGDIPEGYSVSREKKERFSLILESASTNQTSMYLCASGTGVVEQYFGPGTRLTVT.

The chain has TRBV11-2 and TRBJ2-3; D unresolved. Per germline, CDR1 SGHAT and CDR2 FQNNGV. Between the trimmed V and J ends, which lost 0 bases and 8 bases, there was a span of 9 bases. This CDR3 is built from 13 residues. CDR3 region: CASSLDLPVTQYF. CDR3 DNA: TGTGCCAGCAGCTTAGATCTCCCAGTTACGCAGTATTTT.

The genes are TRBV5-1 and TRBJ2-5, with D perhaps TRBD1 (7 bases). The CDR3 spans 14 residues. The germline V gene has CDR1 SGHRS and CDR2 YFSETQ. V lost 4 bases, J lost 3 bases, and 13 bases lay in between. CDR3 in DNA: TGCGCCAGCAGCGGGGTCAGGGGGGAAGAGACCCAGTACTTC. Its protein is CASSGVRGEETQYF.

V gene TRBV28 combines with J gene TRBJ2-7, with a weak D call TRBD1 (6 bases). The CDR3 has 14 amino acids. The germline CDR1 and CDR2 sequences are MDHEN and SYDVKM. Trimming took 3 bases from V and 0 from J, leaving 9 bases between them. The CDR3 region is CASSFGQYSYEQYF. The DNA for the CDR3 is TGTGCCAGCAGTTTCGGACAGTACTCCTACGAGCAGTACTTC.

The chain recombines TRBV4-2 with TRBJ1-3; TRBD1 matches at 10 bases. From germline, CDR1 is LGHNA and CDR2 YNFKEQ. Trimming at V came to 0 bases and at J to 0 bases, leaving 14 bases not matched to a gene. The CDR3 runs 21 residues. The CDR3 spells CASSQDPRTGTGESSGNTIYF. CDR3 nucleotide sequence: TGTGCCAGCAGCCAAGATCCCCGTACCGGGACAGGGGAGAGCTCTGGAAACACCATATATTTT.

The chain has TRBV19 and TRBJ2-7, with TRBD2 identical over 9 bases. Germline lookup yields CDR1 LNHDA and CDR2 SQIVND (reference sequence). With 5 bases clipped from V and 0 bases from J, the junction kept 2 bases outside the gene matches. The CDR3 consists of 14 residues. The CDR3 sequence is CASSELAGSYEQYF. CDR3 nucleotides: TGTGCCAGTAGTGAACTAGCGGGCTCCTACGAGCAGTACTTC.

J is TRBJ1-1 and V is TRBV5-1, with D perhaps TRBD1 (5 bases). This CDR3 has 15 amino acids. V was pared by 4 bases and J by 4 bases, with 17 bases between. Germline V gives CDR1 SGHRS, CDR2 YFSETQ. The CDR3 spells CASSPEGRPGTEAFF. CDR3 DNA sequence: TGCGCCAGCAGCCCCGAGGGGAGGCCGGGCACTGAAGCTTTCTTT.

The gene calls are TRBV18 and TRBJ2-3; TRBD2 matches at 14 bases. This CDR3 contains 17 residues. Losses at the gene ends were 5 bases for V and 1 base for J; bases not matched to a gene: 5. Per the germline V gene, CDR1 is KGHSH and CDR2 is LQKENI. CDR3 amino acids: CASSRLAGGPRTDTQYF. CDR3 DNA sequence: TGTGCCAGCTCAAGACTAGCGGGAGGGCCCCGCACAGATACGCAGTATTTT. Full variable domain (rest looked up from reference TRBV18 and TRBJ2-3): NAGVMQNPRHLVRRRGQEARLRCSPMKGHSHVYWYRQLPEEGLKFMVYLQKENIIDESGMPKERFSAEFPKEGPSILRIQQVVRGDSAAYFCASSRLAGGPRTDTQYFGPGTRLTVL.

V usage is TRBV10-2 and J usage is TRBJ2-7; 9 nucleotides agree with TRBD1. Unmatched junction bases numbered 11, after V lost 6 bases and J lost 2 bases. Germline V gene lookup returns CDR1 WSHSY and CDR2 SAAADI. This CDR3 has 16 residues. CDR3 nucleotides: TGCGCCAGCAGACGGTCGGGACAGGGAAGGACCTACGAGCAGTACTTC. Amino acid sequence: CASRRSGQGRTYEQYF.

Comment on this clone: Other DNA sequences within the sample encode an identical CDR3. This chain connects TRBV28 to TRBJ2-7, with D possibly being TRBD1 (5 bases). V was clipped by 6 bases and J by 0 bases, with 12 bases between them. The CDR3 has 14 residues. The germline gives CDR1 MDHEN, CDR2 SYDVKM. DNA of the CDR3: TGTGCCAGCAGCCTAGGACAAGCCTCCTACGAGCAGTACTTC. This sequence encodes CASSLGQASYEQYF. The complete variable domain, with remaining parts taken from reference TRBV28 and TRBJ2-7, reads DVKVTQSSRYLVKRTGEKVFLECVQDMDHENMFWYRQDPGLGLRLIYFSYDVKMKEKGDIPEGYSVSREKKERFSLILESASTNQTSMYLCASSLGQASYEQYFGPGTRLTVT.

This chain uses TRBV11-2 with TRBJ1-6; unclear D gene. CDR1 is SGHAT and CDR2 is FQNNGV in the germline V gene. V lost 4 bases to trimming and J lost 8 bases, with 3 bases between them. CDR3 length: 11 residues. CDR3 residues: CASSSDSPLHF. DNA for the CDR3: TGTGCCAGCAGCTCCGATTCACCCCTCCACTTT.

Comments on this clone: Other nucleotide sequences in the sample specify the same CDR3. The rearrangement links TRBV5-1 to TRBJ2-1; 7 positions agree with TRBD2. The CDR3 is 15 residues long. Germline trimming cut 0 bases from V and 2 bases from J; bases unmatched to any gene: 2. Germline assignment: CDR1 SGHRS and CDR2 YFSETQ. The CDR3 protein is CASSLGLAPYNEQFF. The CDR3 bases are TGCGCCAGCAGCTTGGGACTAGCCCCCTACAATGAGCAGTTCTTC. Full variable domain (outside the CDR3, taken from reference TRBV5-1 and TRBJ2-1): KAGVTQTPRYLIKTRGQQVTLSCSPISGHRSVSWYQQTPGQGLQFLFEYFSETQRNKGNFPGRFSGRQFSNSRSEMNVSTLELGDSALYLCASSLGLAPYNEQFFGPGTRLTVL.

The chain couples TRBV9 to TRBJ2-5; 8 bases map to TRBD2. The ends lost 3 bases at V and 4 bases at J; junction bases unmatched: 2. Germline lookup yields CDR1 SGDLS and CDR2 YYNGEE. The CDR3 runs to 13 residues. The CDR3 loop reads CASSALAGETQYF. CDR3 coding DNA: TGTGCCAGCAGCGCGCTAGCGGGAGAGACCCAGTACTTC.

In its sample, this clone was seen once. The rearrangement links TRBV19 to TRBJ2-5, with a tentative D call TRBD2 (7 bases). Trimming pared 7 bases from V and 5 bases from J, leaving 14 bases between. CDR3 length equals 13 residues. From germline, CDR1 is LNHDA and CDR2 SQIVND (reference sequence). The CDR3 spells CASKGGGPETQYF. In DNA, the CDR3 is TGTGCCAGTAAAGGGGGGGGGCCGGAGACCCAGTACTTC.

The chain couples TRBV6-5 to TRBJ1-2, with D perhaps TRBD1 (5 bases). Trimming took 7 bases from V and 5 from J, leaving 14 bases between them. This CDR3 contains 13 residues. The V gene's germline CDR1 is MNHEY and CDR2 SVGAGI. CDR3 nucleotide sequence: TGTGCCAGCAAGGTCCAGGGAGGTTATGGCTACACCTTC. Protein product: CASKVQGGYGYTF.

The rearrangement joins TRBV7-6 to TRBJ2-7, with D perhaps matching TRBD1 (5 bases). In germline, CDR1 is SGHVS, CDR2 FNYEAQ. Trimming pared 5 bases from V and 3 bases from J, leaving 11 bases between. There are 13 residues in the CDR3. In nucleotides, the CDR3 is TGTGCCAGCAGCATTGGACAATTCTACGAGCAGTACTTC. Translating it yields CASSIGQFYEQYF.

This chain joins TRBV2 and TRBJ1-5, with D unresolved. Trimming shortened V by 6 bases and J by 5 bases, and 14 bases separated the two germline ends. This CDR3 comprises 14 residues. In germline, CDR1 is SNHLY, CDR2 FYNNEI. The CDR3 loop reads CASSESQRYQPQHF. Written as DNA, the CDR3 is TGTGCCAGCAGCGAAAGCCAACGGTATCAGCCCCAGCATTTT.

This clone was detected only once. V gene TRBV6-6 combines with J gene TRBJ2-7; D gene ambiguous. Germline V lookup: CDR1 MNHNY, CDR2 SVGAGI (reference sequence). V was shortened by 0 bases and J by 6 bases, with 12 bases between the two germline ends. The CDR3 sequence is 14 residues long. The CDR3 loop is CASSYSRTDSEQYF. CDR3 DNA sequence: TGTGCCAGCAGTTACTCGAGGACCGATAGCGAGCAGTACTTC.

The chain employs TRBV28 and TRBJ2-7; D uncertain. This CDR3 region has 16 residues. Between the trimmed V and J ends, which lost 4 bases and 2 bases, there was a span of 18 bases. Germline loops: CDR1 MDHEN, CDR2 SYDVKM. The CDR3 DNA reads TGTGCCAGCAGTTCCCCCCACGGGCGCAGCACCTACGAGCAGTACTTC. It codes for CASSSPHGRSTYEQYF.